One and the same sample provided the 3 T cell receptor beta chains below, sequenced in a study of tumor-infiltrating lymphocytes in localized non-small cell lung cancer. TCRdb's table, derived via immunoSEQ multiplex PCR, lists solely in-frame clones and lacks some. Altogether 21,000 or so clones are present, around 75% being singletons, with the ten largest covering 6.3%. The specimen was lung tumor tissue. The receptors derive from a human donor with non-small cell lung cancer.

Only a few counts were recorded for this clone. The chain uses TRBV7-9 and TRBJ2-2, with a tentative D call TRBD1 (6 bases). Germline CDR1 SEHNR, CDR2 FQNEAQ (reference sequence). This CDR3 is 15 amino acids long. The V end was cut by 3 bases, the J end by 7 bases, with 15 bases between. The DNA of the CDR3 is TGTGCCAGCAGCTTCAGTACTACAGGGATCGGGGAGCTGTTTTTT. Encoded protein: CASSFSTTGIGELFF.

This clone was observed a few times. The genes are TRBV2 and TRBJ1-2, with a weak D call TRBD1 (6 bases). The CDR3 loop spans 13 amino acids. Germline V gives CDR1 SNHLY, CDR2 FYNNEI. With 9 bases removed from V and 9 bases from J, the gap between germline ends came to 20 bases. The CDR3 DNA sequence: TGTGCCAGGGGACCGGGACAAGGAACGAGCTACACCTTC. Its protein product is CARGPGQGTSYTF. Drawing the rest from reference TRBV2 and TRBJ1-2, the complete variable domain is EPEVTQTPSHQVTQMGQEVILRCVPISNHLYFYWYRQILGQKVEFLVSFYNNEISEKSEIFDDQFSVERPDGSNFTLKIRSTKLEDSAMYFCARGPGQGTSYTFGSGTRLTVV.

This clone showed up just a few times. The chain employs TRBV29-1 and TRBJ2-3, with unresolved D. The germline CDR1 and CDR2 sequences are SQVTM and ANQGSEA. Trimming left V 7 bases short and J 2 bases short, with 16 bases between. The CDR3 length is 14 residues. CDR3 DNA sequence: TGCAGCGCCCCGTTAGGGTCACTCACAGATACGCAGTATTTT. Translation: CSAPLGSLTDTQYF.